The clone carrying this TCR beta chain was seen ten or more times. What it recognizes is unknown. TCRdb passed the 5' RACE reads through MiXCR, listing each CDR3 protein once. The sample includes approximately 670,000 distinct CDR3 sequences, around 6% of them seen just once. The data derive from a study of identical twins. Trimming cost V 5 bases and J 5 bases, with 16 bases left between them. The CDR3 spans 15 residues. Study findings and constraints: For out-of-frame alpha sequences shared by twins, low generation probability was in excess.

The donor group consisted entirely of healthy Caucasians. Sample: naive T cells sorted from blood. The chain combines TRBV12-3 or TRBV12-4 with TRBJ1-5, with D tentatively TRBD1 (5 bases). This TCR was sampled from a man in his late teens or twenties in good health. The CDR3 bases are TGTGCCAGCAGTGCCTTCGTAGGGGTTCATCAGCCCCAGCATTTT. It yields the protein CASSAFVGVHQPQHF.